The rows below give T cell receptor beta chains drawn from one sample of a study of cytomegalovirus exposure and HLA in healthy donors. Sequencing used immunoSEQ multiplex PCR; TCRdb keeps in-frame clones, though not all of them. The table includes around 180,000 clones, approximately 84% detected once. The sequencing input was PBMCs. Receptor source: a boy between 10 and 17 years old in good health and CMV-seronegative. The CDR3 runs from the conserved cysteine through the conserved F or W. The D gene is left open where the match is weak. Size values are once, few and many counts, or a class for expanded clones, and some rows have none.

J gene,clone size,V gene,D gene,CDR3 DNA,CDR3 protein
TRBJ1-4,NA,TRBV28,TRBD1,TGTGCCAGCAGTCAAGGAATTAGGACAGGGCGTGAAAAACTGTTTTTT,CASSQGIRTGREKLFF
TRBJ2-3,once,TRBV7-2,TRBD1,TGTGCCAGCAGCTTTGGTTCGGACAGGAGCACAGATACGCAGTATTTT,CASSFGSDRSTDTQYF
TRBJ1-6,NA,TRBV28,NA,TGTGCCAGCAGTCTCGGGGCGGGGCGGGATTCACCCCTCCACTTT,CASSLGAGRDSPLHF
TRBJ2-1,once,TRBV5-6,TRBD2,TGTGCCACCTCGGGGGGGTCCTACAATGAGCAGTTCTTC,CATSGGSYNEQFF
TRBJ2-2,NA,TRBV7-9,TRBD1,TGTGCCAGCAGACCAACTCCGGGACAGCGATTTACCGGGGAGCTGTTTTTT,CASRPTPGQRFTGELFF
TRBJ2-1,NA,TRBV6-1,NA,TGTGCCAGCAGTGTTCCGGGGGACGGGATCTACAATGAGCAGTTCTTC,CASSVPGDGIYNEQFF
TRBJ1-2,NA,TRBV5-6,TRBD1,TGTGCCAGCAGCCAAGGGACAGTTAATCGTAAGGGCTACACCTTC,CASSQGTVNRKGYTF
TRBJ1-6,NA,TRBV30,NA,TGTGCCTGGAGTGTGATCCTGGGGGGAAATAATTCACCCCTCCACTTT,CAWSVILGGNNSPLHF
TRBJ1-1,NA,TRBV9,TRBD1,TGTGCCAGCAGCCCCGCCACGGACAGGGATTATCTAGGAGCTTTCTTT,CASSPATDRDYLGAFF
TRBJ2-7,NA,TRBV5-6,NA,TGTGCCAGCAGCTTGGTTTATAATAGCTACGAGCAGTACTTC,CASSLVYNSYEQYF
TRBJ1-2,NA,TRBV4-2,TRBD1,TGTGCCAGCAGCCAAGTGTGGGACAGGGATGGCTACACCTTC,CASSQVWDRDGYTF
TRBJ2-2,NA,TRBV5-1,TRBD2,TGCGCCAGCAGCCAGTTAGGACTAGCGGCCATCACCGGGGAGCTGTTTTTT,CASSQLGLAAITGELFF
TRBJ1-5,NA,TRBV28,NA,TGTGCCAGCAGTACGGGAGCGGGGGTAAATCAGCCCCAGCATTTT,CASSTGAGVNQPQHF
TRBJ1-2,NA,TRBV5-1,NA,TGCGCCAGCAGCTTGGTTTTGATAACAGGGTCTGTAAGTTATAACTATGGCTACACCTTC,CASSLVLITGSVSYNYGYTF
TRBJ2-7,NA,TRBV2,NA,TGTGCCAGCTCTCCTAAAAGCGGCTTCCCCTCCCACGAGCAGTACTTC,CASSPKSGFPSHEQYF
TRBJ1-6,NA,TRBV2,NA,TGTGCCAGCACCGAGGAGGGTCCGCAGTCACCCCTCCACTTT,CASTEEGPQSPLHF
TRBJ2-3,NA,TRBV9,NA,TGTGCCAGCACGGTCAGCGGTAGCACAGATACGCAGTATTTT,CASTVSGSTDTQYF
TRBJ2-3,NA,TRBV7-9,NA,TGTGCCAGCAGCTTAGGACTGAGCACAGATACGCAGTATTTT,CASSLGLSTDTQYF
TRBJ2-1,once,TRBV13,NA,TGTGCCAGCAGCTCACCCTTTGATCCGTCGGGTGAGCAGTTCTTC,CASSSPFDPSGEQFF
TRBJ2-1,NA,TRBV2,TRBD2,TGTGCCAGCAGTCCGACTAGCCATGAGCAGTTCTTC,CASSPTSHEQFF
TRBJ2-5,NA,TRBV5-1,NA,TGCGCCAGCAGCCGAGGGGACACTGATTGGGAGACCCAGTACTTC,CASSRGDTDWETQYF
TRBJ1-1,NA,TRBV2,NA,TGTGCCAGCAGTCAAGGGAGTATACCGAACACTGAAGCTTTCTTT,CASSQGSIPNTEAFF
TRBJ1-6,NA,TRBV7-2,NA,TGTGCCAGCAGCCTCAAGGGGAGGGGGGAATATAATTCACCCCTCCACTTT,CASSLKGRGEYNSPLHF
TRBJ1-6,NA,TRBV4-3,NA,TGCGCCAGCAGCCAAAAGCAGGGGTGGACCTATAATTCACCCCTCCACTTT,CASSQKQGWTYNSPLHF
TRBJ2-7,NA,TRBV10-3,NA,TGTGCCATCAGCAGGACAGTCTTCGAAGAGCAGTACTTC,CAISRTVFEEQYF
TRBJ1-3,NA,TRBV30,NA,TGTGCCTGGATTCGCGGCTCTGGAAACACCATATATTTT,CAWIRGSGNTIYF
TRBJ1-1,NA,TRBV6-5,NA,TGTGCCAGCACTAGAGTACCCGGGGTTGGCACTGAAGCTTTCTTT,CASTRVPGVGTEAFF
TRBJ2-1,NA,TRBV6-6,TRBD2,TGTGCCAGCAGTTACGAGACTAGCGGGAGGGATGAGCAGTTCTTC,CASSYETSGRDEQFF